These 20 T cell receptor beta chains came from one sample sequenced in a study of TIL therapy for anti-PD-1-resistant metastatic lung cancer. Sequencing used immunoSEQ v3. The assay was immunoSEQ multiplex PCR, and TCRdb's table has in-frame clones only and misses some. The sample includes tens of thousands of clones, around 79% of them seen just once. Documented time point: pre-treatment sample, taken before nivolumab and TIL therapy. The sample consisted of blood, taken at baseline. The receptors shown here come from a person between 25 and 79 years old with non-small cell lung cancer.

This clone was seen a handful of times. V and J are TRBV7-8 and TRBJ2-7; possible D gene TRBD2, 6 bases. CDR3 length: 14 residues. Trimming cost V 4 bases and J 2 bases, with 12 bases left between them. Per the germline V gene, CDR1 is SGHVS and CDR2 is FQNEAQ. The CDR3 nucleotides are TGTGCCAGCAGCTCTGTGTGGGGGGCCTACGAGCAGTACTTC. This sequence encodes CASSSVWGAYEQYF.

This clone has just one count. The rearrangement links TRBV28 to TRBJ2-3; the match to TRBD1 covers 8 bases. The germline V gene encodes CDR1 MDHEN and CDR2 SYDVKM. The CDR3 consists of 16 residues. Losses at the gene ends were 6 bases for V and 4 bases for J; bases not matched to a gene: 12. DNA for the CDR3: TGTGCCAGCAGAACGAGGAGACAGGGGAGCGCAGATACGCAGTATTTT. It specifies CASRTRRQGSADTQYF.

In this sample, this clone turned up a few times. The junction departs from the called germline gene at one end, perhaps through a read error. V gene TRBV5-5 combines with J gene TRBJ2-2; D call uncertain. Germline V gene data show CDR1 as SGHKS and CDR2 as YYEKEE (reference sequence). The CDR3 length is 12 residues. The CDR3 DNA sequence: TGTGCCAGCAGCTCGAAAACCGGGGAGCTGTTTTTT. Its protein is CASSSKTGELFF.

The chain is built from TRBV9 and TRBJ1-1; 8 nucleotides agree with TRBD1. The CDR3 consists of 15 residues. Germline V CDR1 and CDR2: SGDLS, YYNGEE. With V trimmed by 4 bases and J by 1 base, 6 bases remained unmatched. This CDR3 reads CASSPRTGRNTEAFF. CDR3 nucleotide sequence: TGTGCCAGCAGCCCCCGGACAGGGAGGAACACTGAAGCTTTCTTT.

The chain uses TRBV6-5 and TRBJ2-5; 8 bases map to TRBD1. V shed 2 bases and J 2 bases; nucleotides not matched to a gene: 4. The CDR3 is made up of 15 amino acids. Germline V CDR1 and CDR2: MNHEY, SVGAGI. CDR3 residues: CASSYEYRGQETQYF. In DNA form, the CDR3 reads TGTGCCAGCAGTTACGAGTACAGGGGGCAAGAGACCCAGTACTTC.

The chain uses TRBV9 and TRBJ2-4; 7 nucleotides match TRBD2. The CDR3 is made up of 14 amino acids. Trimming at V came to 7 bases and at J to 5 bases, leaving 9 bases not matched to a gene. Germline loops: CDR1 SGDLS, CDR2 YYNGEE. The CDR3 sequence is CASARGGGENIQYF. The CDR3 nucleotides are TGTGCCAGCGCTCGCGGTGGGGGGGAAAACATTCAGTACTTC.

The genes are TRBV2 and TRBJ1-5; no clear D. This CDR3 region has 14 residues. Germline V lookup: CDR1 SNHLY, CDR2 FYNNEI. Deletions cut 7 bases from V and 3 bases from J, with 13 bases between. The CDR3 nucleotides are TGTGCCAGCAATCTTGACGGGGACAATCAGCCCCAGCATTTT. Translation: CASNLDGDNQPQHF. The full variable domain, completed using reference TRBV2 and TRBJ1-5, is EPEVTQTPSHQVTQMGQEVILRCVPISNHLYFYWYRQILGQKVEFLVSFYNNEISEKSEIFDDQFSVERPDGSNFTLKIRSTKLEDSAMYFCASNLDGDNQPQHFGDGTRLSIL.

This clone was seen a handful of times. The chain employs TRBV6-6 and TRBJ2-3; possibly TRBD1 for D (5 bases). Trimming cost V 2 bases and J 7 bases, with 16 bases left between them. Germline V lookup: CDR1 MNHNY, CDR2 SVGAGI (reference sequence). This CDR3 region has 15 residues. CDR3 amino acids: CASSYDTRTSNTQYF. The CDR3 DNA sequence: TGTGCCAGCAGTTACGATACCCGGACATCAAATACGCAGTATTTT.

The chain employs TRBV6-5 and TRBJ2-3; 11 bases line up with TRBD2. J gave up 3 bases and V 7 bases, and 6 bases lay outside the gene matches. The CDR3 spans 15 residues. CDR1 is MNHEY, CDR2 SVGAGI, per germline. CDR3 nucleotides: TGTGCCAGCAAACATGGACTAGCGGGTACAGATACGCAGTATTTT. Its protein is CASKHGLAGTDTQYF.

On this clone itself: One base away lies a much larger clone, so this may be a sequencing read error. Other DNA sequences in this specimen translate into the identical CDR3. The chain has TRBV5-1 and TRBJ2-7; 10 nucleotides match TRBD2. There are 15 residues in the CDR3. In germline, CDR1 is SGHRS, CDR2 YFSETQ. The J segment lost 4 bases and the V segment lost 4 bases, leaving 8 bases of the junction unmatched. CDR3 amino acids: CASSLQAGGPYEQYF. CDR3 DNA: TGCGCCAGCAGCCTTCAAGCGGGAGGGCCTTACGAGCAGTACTTC.

The V and J genes are TRBV7-8 and TRBJ2-4; D not certain. The CDR3 has 18 residues. Trimming took off 0 bases at V and 0 bases at J, with 15 bases between the two ends. Looked up from germline, CDR1 is SGHVS and CDR2 is FQNEAQ. CDR3 sequence reads: CASSLATSVGIAKNIQYF. DNA of the CDR3: TGTGCCAGCAGCTTAGCGACTTCCGTGGGGATAGCCAAAAACATTCAGTACTTC.

The chain couples TRBV10-3 to TRBJ1-1; D perhaps matches TRBD1 (5 bases). From germline, CDR1 is ENHRY and CDR2 SYGVKD. V was trimmed by 8 bases and J by 0 bases, leaving 16 bases between them. This CDR3 spans 15 amino acids. The CDR3 is CAIGRQRGMNTEAFF. CDR3 nucleotides: TGTGCCATCGGTCGACAGCGAGGGATGAACACTGAAGCTTTCTTT.

This sequence joins TRBV5-4 and TRBJ2-5; no firm D call. Germline V CDR1 and CDR2: SGHNT, YYREEE (reference sequence). The length of the CDR3 is 11 residues. Trimming shortened V by 3 bases and J by 1 base, and 1 base separated the two germline ends. CDR3: CASSSQETQYF. In nucleotides, the CDR3 is TGTGCCAGCAGCTCCCAAGAGACCCAGTACTTC.

This clone was counted a few times. V and J are TRBV11-2 and TRBJ1-3, with unresolved D. The germline CDR1 and CDR2 sequences are SGHAT and FQNNGV. This CDR3 has 14 amino acids. V lost 5 bases and J 4 bases, leaving 12 bases between the germline ends. The CDR3 is CASSPPGRGNTIYF. As DNA, the CDR3 is TGTGCCAGCAGCCCCCCAGGAAGGGGAAACACCATATATTTT.

The rearrangement uses TRBV11-3 and TRBJ2-7; 10 bases agree with TRBD1. Germline V lookup: CDR1 SGHNT, CDR2 YENEEA. V dropped 5 bases and J dropped 6; count of bases not matched to a gene: 7. CDR3 length: 14 amino acids. The CDR3 DNA reads TGTGCCAGCAGCAGAGGGACAGGGGAAGGCGAGCAGTACTTC. Protein product: CASSRGTGEGEQYF. Based on the CDR3 plus reference TRBV11-3 and TRBJ2-7, the full variable domain is EAGVVQSPRYKIIEKKQPVAFWCNPISGHNTLYWYLQNLGQGPELLIRYENEEAVDDSQLPKDRFSAERLKGVDSTLKIQPAELGDSAVYLCASSRGTGEGEQYFGPGTRLTVT.

This clone has just a few counts. V usage is TRBV9 and J usage is TRBJ2-7; D ambiguous. Germline V gene lookup returns CDR1 SGDLS and CDR2 YYNGEE. This CDR3 is built from 15 residues. Trimming cost V 0 bases and J 0 bases, with 10 bases left between them. CDR3 nucleotide sequence: TGTGCCAGCAGCGTAGGGACCCTTCTCTCCTACGAGCAGTACTTC. Its protein is CASSVGTLLSYEQYF.

The chain couples TRBV6-6 to TRBJ2-5; D tentatively fits TRBD1 or TRBD2 (5 bases each). Trimming removed 6 bases at V and 4 bases at J, with 9 bases between. This CDR3 has 12 amino acids. Germline CDR1 MNHNY, CDR2 SVGAGI (reference sequence). CDR3 in DNA: TGTGCCAGCAGACGGGACCGAGAGACCCAGTACTTC. Protein: CASRRDRETQYF.

This clone showed up just a few times. The chain recombines TRBV6-5 with TRBJ1-1, with D unresolved. Trimming left V 0 bases short and J 0 bases short, with 8 bases between. The CDR3 sequence is 15 residues long. Germline CDR1 is MNHEY and CDR2 is SVGAGI. This chain's CDR3 is CASSYSFAVNTEAFF. CDR3 coding DNA: TGTGCCAGCAGTTACTCGTTCGCAGTGAACACTGAAGCTTTCTTT.

This chain connects TRBV19 to TRBJ2-5; D is possibly TRBD1 (6 bases). The CDR3 consists of 16 residues. The V and J ends lost 4 bases and 4 bases respectively, with 19 bases between them. Germline V gene lookup returns CDR1 LNHDA and CDR2 SQIVND (reference sequence). The CDR3, as DNA: TGTGCCAGTAGTAGAGGGGACATCCTAATGGGAGAGACCCAGTACTTC. Encoded protein: CASSRGDILMGETQYF.

V usage is TRBV30 and J usage is TRBJ1-3; 12 bases map to TRBD1. The CDR3 covers 14 residues. V dropped 4 bases and J dropped 8; count of bases not matched to a gene: 6. Germline lookup yields CDR1 GTSNPN and CDR2 SVGIG (reference sequence). The CDR3 DNA follows: TGTGCCTGGAATCCGGGACAGGGGGCAGACACCATATATTTT. It is translated as CAWNPGQGADTIYF.